The next 15 T cell receptor beta chains were all read from a single sample in a study of blood T cells in healthy people across ages. Next came a second PCR, run for about 7 to 12 cycles, which used a sample-barcoded 5' primer along with a J-beta primer mix. TCRdb processed the 5' RACE reads anew with MiXCR; each CDR3 protein has one entry. The sample records 1,500,000 or so distinct CDR3 sequences, approximately 60% being singletons. Source material: blood. Receptor source: a man younger than 35 in good health.

The sample holds a few counts of this clonotype. This rearrangement joins TRBV2 to TRBJ2-6, with D unclear. V shed 7 bases and J shed 0 bases, with 7 bases lying between them. CDR1 and CDR2 from the germline V gene are SNHLY and FYNNEI. This CDR3 contains 14 residues. CDR3 in DNA: TGTGCCAGCACTAGTCACTCTGGGGCCAACGTCCTGACTTTC. It yields the protein CASTSHSGANVLTF.

The J gene is TRBJ2-1, the V gene TRBV7-9; D is possibly TRBD2 (5 bases). The CDR3 totals 16 residues. The germline CDR1 and CDR2 sequences are SEHNR and FQNEAQ (reference sequence). The V gene lost 5 bases and the J gene lost 0 bases, with 14 bases spanning the gap. CDR3 region: CASSPRTRFSYNEQFF. The CDR3 nucleotides read TGTGCCAGCAGCCCCCGAACTAGATTCTCCTACAATGAGCAGTTCTTC.

The chain recombines TRBV10-3 with TRBJ2-4; possibly TRBD1 or TRBD2 for D (5 bases each). The J call may be faulty, since TRBJ2-7 better matches the DNA end. Per germline, CDR1 ENHRY and CDR2 SYGVKD. The CDR3 covers 12 residues. CDR3: CAIAQDGGEQYF. CDR3 DNA sequence: TGTGCCATCGCCCAGGATGGGGGCGAGCAGTACTTC.

This clonotype has just one count. This chain uses TRBV20-1 with TRBJ2-3; TRBD2 is a possible D gene (5 bases). Trimming stripped 6 bases from V and 2 bases from J, with 18 bases between. Germline V gene sequence: CDR1 DFQATT, CDR2 SNEGSKA (reference sequence). This CDR3 is built from 15 residues. The CDR3 region is CSAIMRGRNTDTQYF. CDR3 DNA: TGCAGTGCGATCATGAGAGGGCGGAACACAGATACGCAGTATTTT.

This sequence joins TRBV7-9 and TRBJ2-5; a weak D match, TRBD1 (6 bases). With the DNA end fitting TRBJ2-7 better, the J assignment may be wrong. CDR3 length equals 14 residues. Germline V CDR1 and CDR2: SEHNR, FQNEAQ (reference sequence). CDR3 amino acids: CASSVTGQGNEQYF. In DNA form, the CDR3 reads TGTGCCAGCAGCGTAACCGGGCAGGGGAACGAGCAGTACTTC.

The chain is built from TRBV5-4 and TRBJ2-1; weak D call: TRBD2 (6 bases). V gave up 3 bases and J gave up 0 bases, with 16 bases separating them. Germline V gives CDR1 SGHNT, CDR2 YYREEE (reference sequence). The CDR3 sequence is 17 residues long. As DNA, the CDR3 is TGTGCCAGCAGCTCGATCGGGAGCGGAGCCTCCTACAATGAGCAGTTCTTC. As protein: CASSSIGSGASYNEQFF.

The chain combines TRBV2 with TRBJ2-1; weak D call: TRBD2 (6 bases). The CDR3 runs to 14 residues. Germline assignment: CDR1 SNHLY and CDR2 FYNNEI. The germline V and J ends were trimmed by 8 bases and 4 bases, with 15 bases remaining between them. The CDR3 sequence: CASDRGTDYNEQFF. In DNA, the CDR3 is TGTGCCAGCGACCGCGGGACGGATTACAATGAGCAGTTCTTC.

This clonotype was observed a few times. The V and J genes are TRBV27 and TRBJ2-1, with TRBD2 matching 7 bases. This CDR3 contains 15 residues. J was trimmed by 6 bases and V by 4 bases; bases with no gene match: 9. Germline V gives CDR1 MNHEY, CDR2 SMNVEV (reference sequence). The CDR3 reads CASSSGTTGANEQFF. DNA of the CDR3: TGTGCCAGCAGTTCGGGGACTACCGGTGCCAATGAGCAGTTCTTC.

This clonotype was counted between two and nine times. The gene calls are TRBV6-2 or TRBV6-3 and TRBJ2-1, with D perhaps TRBD2 (6 bases). This CDR3 is 13 amino acids long. Germline values: CDR1 MNHEY, CDR2 SVGEGT. The V gene lost 5 bases and the J gene lost 8 bases, with 13 bases spanning the gap. CDR3 DNA: TGTGCCAGCAGTCCGACTAGGTTGTATGAGCAGTTCTTC. Residues: CASSPTRLYEQFF.

This clonotype was counted only a few times. This chain uses TRBV6-1 with TRBJ2-5; weak D call: TRBD1 (6 bases). V dropped 2 bases and J dropped 2 bases, with 15 bases sitting between them. The germline V gene encodes CDR1 MNHNS and CDR2 SASEGT. CDR3 length: 16 amino acids. For the CDR3, the DNA is TGTGCCAGCAGTGAAACCCAGGGACATTTTCAAGAGACCCAGTACTTC. Translated: CASSETQGHFQETQYF.

This chain joins TRBV6-5 and TRBJ1-2, with a possible D match to TRBD1 (6 bases). V lost 3 bases and J lost 4, with 21 bases in between. Germline V gene sequence: CDR1 MNHEY, CDR2 SVGAGI. The CDR3 is 17 amino acids. CDR3 residues: CASSYSFSTGRLYGYTF. In nucleotides, the CDR3 is TGTGCCAGCAGTTATTCATTCTCTACAGGGAGACTCTATGGCTACACCTTC.

The gene calls are TRBV5-1 and TRBJ2-1; a possible D gene is TRBD1 (7 bases). CDR1 is SGHRS, CDR2 YFSETQ, per germline. V was trimmed by 4 bases and J by 6 bases, leaving 17 bases between them. The CDR3 extends over 15 amino acids. The CDR3 DNA sequence: TGCGCCAGCAGCGGAGGGACAGTAGAATTCAATGAGCAGTTCTTC. It encodes CASSGGTVEFNEQFF.

The chain carries TRBV4-1 and TRBJ1-1, with D perhaps matching TRBD1 (6 bases). This CDR3 is 15 amino acids long. Germline V gives CDR1 MGHRA, CDR2 YSYEKL. Trimming took off 3 bases at V and 5 bases at J, with 16 bases between the two ends. The CDR3 sequence is CASSHSADRATEAFF. The CDR3 region has the DNA TGCGCCAGCAGCCATAGCGCGGACAGAGCGACTGAAGCTTTCTTT.

This clonotype was seen a few times. The rearrangement joins TRBV4-1 to TRBJ1-2; no clear D gene. The length of the CDR3 is 14 residues. Germline CDR1 MGHRA, CDR2 YSYEKL. Trimming stripped 2 bases from V and 4 bases from J, with 11 bases between. The DNA for the CDR3 is TGCGCCAGCAGCCAACCCAGCGCGATCTATGGCTACACCTTC. It encodes CASSQPSAIYGYTF.

This chain links TRBV4-2 with TRBJ1-6; D is uncertain. The ends were cut back, 0 bases at V and 11 bases at J, with 11 bases in the middle. This CDR3 has 14 residues. Germline V gives CDR1 LGHNA, CDR2 YNFKEQ. CDR3 nucleotide sequence: TGTGCCAGCAGCCAAGAAAGAATTGGGGCACCCCTCCACTTT. Residues: CASSQERIGAPLHF.